These 10 T cell receptor beta chains came from one sample sequenced in a study of identical twins. In TCRdb, the 5' RACE reads were re-called with MiXCR into one record per CDR3 protein. The sample yields 600,000 to 850,000 distinct CDR3 sequences, about 20% seen once. This same sample was also taken into another study, of T cells expressing NK-cell markers.

The sample taken for sequencing was PBMCs. All receptors come from a woman between 18 and 29 years old in good health.

This clonotype was detected only a few times. This sequence joins TRBV5-1 and TRBJ2-7, with 7 bases lining up with TRBD1. Losses at the gene ends were 4 bases for V and 6 bases for J; bases not matched to a gene: 4. The CDR3 is made up of 12 amino acids. Germline CDR1 is SGHRS and CDR2 is YFSETQ. The CDR3 nucleotides are TGCGCCAGCAGCGAACACAGGGGCGAGCAGTACTTC. Its translation: CASSEHRGEQYF.

The V call is TRBV6-5, the J call TRBJ2-7; 8 nucleotides align to TRBD1. The CDR3 extends over 14 amino acids. Per the germline V gene, CDR1 is MNHEY and CDR2 is SVGAGI. Unmatched junction bases numbered 9, after V lost 8 bases and J lost 3 bases. In DNA, the CDR3 is TGTGCCAGCCGTTCTGACAGGGGCCTCTACGAGCAGTACTTC. Translated, it gives CASRSDRGLYEQYF.

The V call is TRBV12-3 or TRBV12-4, the J call TRBJ1-2; possible D gene TRBD1, 6 bases. This CDR3 is built from 17 residues. Deletions cut 7 bases from V and 3 bases from J, with 24 bases between. CDR3 sequence reads: CASTSIALTGAHYGYTF. CDR3 coding DNA: TGTGCCAGCACTAGCATTGCCTTGACAGGAGCACACTATGGCTACACCTTC.

The CDR3: CASSQGWGSRYNEQFF. CDR3 in DNA: TGCGCCAGCAGCCAAGGTTGGGGATCTCGCTACAATGAGCAGTTCTTC. The chain employs TRBV4-3 and TRBJ2-1; D unresolved. The CDR3 consists of 16 residues. V lost 1 base and J lost 3, with 13 bases in between. CDR1 is LGHNA and CDR2 is YSLEER in the germline V gene.

This chain uses TRBV10-3 with TRBJ2-7, with TRBD2 identical over 10 bases. V shed 6 bases and J 7 bases; nucleotides not matched to a gene: 9. The CDR3 extends over 14 amino acids. Germline-derived CDR1 and CDR2 are ENHRY and SYGVKD. The CDR3 is CAIRTSGPPREQYF. The CDR3 DNA sequence: TGTGCCATCAGGACTAGCGGGCCACCGAGGGAGCAGTACTTC.

This sequence joins TRBV6-1 and TRBJ1-2; 8 positions match TRBD1. The CDR3 is 13 residues long. Per germline, CDR1 MNHNS and CDR2 SASEGT. V shed 6 bases and J 3 bases; nucleotides not matched to a gene: 3. This CDR3 reads CASRETGDYGYTF. CDR3 nucleotides: TGTGCCAGCAGAGAGACAGGGGACTATGGCTACACCTTC.

The CDR3 DNA follows: TGCAGTGCTAGGGGGGCGGTCACCGGGGAGCTGTTTTTT. It is translated as CSARGAVTGELFF. The chain is built from TRBV20-1 and TRBJ2-2; D might be TRBD1 (6 bases). This CDR3 is 13 amino acids long. Deletions cut 3 bases from V and 4 bases from J, with 9 bases between. From germline, CDR1 is DFQATT and CDR2 SNEGSKA (reference sequence).

The sample holds a few counts of this clonotype. The genes are TRBV12-3 or TRBV12-4 and TRBJ2-3, with TRBD1 identical over 7 bases. The CDR3 has 14 amino acids. Trimming at V came to 2 bases and at J to 6 bases, leaving 5 bases not matched to a gene. The CDR3 DNA reads as TGTGCCAGCAGTTTAAGAGGGGGCGCGGATACGCAGTATTTT. As protein: CASSLRGGADTQYF.

The genes are TRBV20-1 and TRBJ2-7, with D perhaps matching TRBD2 (6 bases). CDR3 length: 11 amino acids. The germline V gene has CDR1 DFQATT and CDR2 SNEGSKA (reference sequence). V lost 0 bases to trimming and J lost 9 bases, with 9 bases between them. The CDR3 spells CSAREGGWQYF. In DNA, the CDR3 is TGCAGTGCTAGAGAGGGGGGTTGGCAGTACTTC.

This chain uses TRBV10-2 with TRBJ2-1; D is unresolved. Per germline, CDR1 WSHSY and CDR2 SAAADI. V was trimmed by 2 bases and J by 4 bases, leaving 9 bases between them. The CDR3 has 14 residues. CDR3 in DNA: TGCGCCAGCAGTGAGACCATAGATTACAATGAGCAGTTCTTC. Translating it yields CASSETIDYNEQFF.